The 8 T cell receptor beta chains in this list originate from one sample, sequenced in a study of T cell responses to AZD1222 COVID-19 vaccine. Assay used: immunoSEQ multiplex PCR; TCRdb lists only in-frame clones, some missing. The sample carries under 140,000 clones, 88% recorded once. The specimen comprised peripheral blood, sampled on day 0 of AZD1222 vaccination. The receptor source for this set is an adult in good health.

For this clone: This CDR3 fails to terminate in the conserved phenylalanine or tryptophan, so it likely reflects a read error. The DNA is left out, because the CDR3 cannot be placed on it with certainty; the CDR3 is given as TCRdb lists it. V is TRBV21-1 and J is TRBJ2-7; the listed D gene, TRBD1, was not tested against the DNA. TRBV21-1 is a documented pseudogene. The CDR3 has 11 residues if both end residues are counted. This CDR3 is CASSLDRGLYT.

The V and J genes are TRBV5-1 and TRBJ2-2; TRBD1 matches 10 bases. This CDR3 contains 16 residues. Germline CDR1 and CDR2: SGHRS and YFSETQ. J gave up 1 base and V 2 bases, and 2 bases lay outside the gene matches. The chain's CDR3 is CASSFRDRGNTGELFF. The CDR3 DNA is TGCGCCAGCAGCTTCCGGGACAGGGGGAACACCGGGGAGCTGTTTTTT.

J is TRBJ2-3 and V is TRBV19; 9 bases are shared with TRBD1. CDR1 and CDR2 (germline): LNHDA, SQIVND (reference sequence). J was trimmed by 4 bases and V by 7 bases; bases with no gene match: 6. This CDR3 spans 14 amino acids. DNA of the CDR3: TGTGCCAGTACTACGGGACAGGGTGCAGATACGCAGTATTTT. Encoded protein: CASTTGQGADTQYF. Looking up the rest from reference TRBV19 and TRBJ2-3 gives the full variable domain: DGGITQSPKYLFRKEGQNVTLSCEQNLNHDAMYWYRQDPGQGLRLIYYSQIVNDFQKGDIAEGYSVSREKKESFPLTVTSAQKNPTAFYLCASTTGQGADTQYFGPGTRLTVL.

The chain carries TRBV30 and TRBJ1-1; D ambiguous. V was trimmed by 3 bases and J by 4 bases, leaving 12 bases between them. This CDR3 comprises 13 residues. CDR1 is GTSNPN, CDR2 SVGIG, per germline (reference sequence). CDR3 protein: CAWRGSMGTEAFF. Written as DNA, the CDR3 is TGTGCCTGGAGAGGCAGCATGGGCACTGAAGCTTTCTTT.

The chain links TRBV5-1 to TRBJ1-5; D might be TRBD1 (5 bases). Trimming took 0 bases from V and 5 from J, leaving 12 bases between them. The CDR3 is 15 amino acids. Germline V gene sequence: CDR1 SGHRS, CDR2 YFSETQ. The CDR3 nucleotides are TGCGCCAGCAGCTTGGAGGGGTTGGGGGATCAGCCCCAGCATTTT. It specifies CASSLEGLGDQPQHF. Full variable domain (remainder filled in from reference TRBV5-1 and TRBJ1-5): KAGVTQTPRYLIKTRGQQVTLSCSPISGHRSVSWYQQTPGQGLQFLFEYFSETQRNKGNFPGRFSGRQFSNSRSEMNVSTLELGDSALYLCASSLEGLGDQPQHFGDGTRLSIL.

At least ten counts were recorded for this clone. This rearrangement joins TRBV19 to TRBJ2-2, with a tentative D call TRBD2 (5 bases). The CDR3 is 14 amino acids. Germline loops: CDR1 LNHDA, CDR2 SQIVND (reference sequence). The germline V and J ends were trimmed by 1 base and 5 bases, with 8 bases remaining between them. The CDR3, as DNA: TGTGCCAGTAGTATAGTCGGAGGAACCGGGGAGCTGTTTTTT. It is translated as CASSIVGGTGELFF.

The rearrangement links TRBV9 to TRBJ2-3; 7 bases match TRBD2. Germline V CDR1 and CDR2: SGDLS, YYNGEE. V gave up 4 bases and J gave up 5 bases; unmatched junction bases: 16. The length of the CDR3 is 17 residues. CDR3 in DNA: TGTGCCAGCAGCCCGCCGGGACTACCCGCCGGGGGAGATACGCAGTATTTT. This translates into CASSPPGLPAGGDTQYF.

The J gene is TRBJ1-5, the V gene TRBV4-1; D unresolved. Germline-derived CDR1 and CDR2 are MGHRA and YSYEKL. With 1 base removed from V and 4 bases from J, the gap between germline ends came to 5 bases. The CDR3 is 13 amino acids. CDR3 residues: CASSQVGNQPQHF. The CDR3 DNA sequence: TGCGCCAGCAGCCAAGTTGGGAATCAGCCCCAGCATTTT.